The present TCR beta chain was sequenced within a study of graft-versus-host responses after intestinal transplantation. Study overall: Uniformly, recipients were administered anti-thymocyte globulin induction with subsequent tacrolimus and steroids for roughly three years.

Measured with immunoSEQ multiplex PCR; TCRdb has only the in-frame clones, and not every one. The sample has 95,000 to 150,000 clones, roughly 91% seen once; the top ten hold approximately 0.11%. Regarding this clone: Its antigen is as yet unknown.

Germline values: CDR1 MDHEN, CDR2 SYDVKM. The ends lost 4 bases at V and 4 bases at J; junction bases unmatched: 5. The CDR3 has 15 amino acids. The sample consisted of unstimulated CD4+ T cells sorted from spleen or lymph node cells, taken before intestinal transplant. The receptor was isolated from a human donor who received an intestinal transplant. This chain uses TRBV28 with TRBJ2-2; 8 bases are a match to TRBD2. The CDR3 loop is CASSSSGSGTGELFF. The CDR3 DNA reads as TGTGCCAGCAGTTCGAGCGGGAGTGGCACCGGGGAGCTGTTTTTT.